This T cell receptor beta chain was identified in a study of blood T cell repertoires in COVID-19. Looking at the study overall: The cDNA or gDNA used as material had been derived from T cells, B-cell-depleted T cells, or PBMCs.

Original analysis: Cell counts per sample came from amplifying reference gene primers. The repertoire was sequenced with immunoSEQ multiplex PCR; TCRdb's copy has only in-frame clones and lacks some. Clone size and the V and J calls come from that table; the DNA yielded D and trimming. The repertoire holds about 50,000 clones, with more than 75% as singletons. In germline, CDR1 is MNHEY, CDR2 SVGAGI. This CDR3 has 15 residues. J lost 7 bases, V lost 7 bases, and 12 bases had no gene match. This chain connects TRBV6-5 to TRBJ1-1; 10 nucleotides agree with TRBD1. The source material was peripheral blood. The origin of this receptor is a human donor in a cohort sampled during active COVID-19. The CDR3 reads CASNPPGQGWGEAFF. CDR3 in DNA: TGTGCCAGCAATCCTCCGGGACAGGGGTGGGGTGAAGCTTTCTTT.